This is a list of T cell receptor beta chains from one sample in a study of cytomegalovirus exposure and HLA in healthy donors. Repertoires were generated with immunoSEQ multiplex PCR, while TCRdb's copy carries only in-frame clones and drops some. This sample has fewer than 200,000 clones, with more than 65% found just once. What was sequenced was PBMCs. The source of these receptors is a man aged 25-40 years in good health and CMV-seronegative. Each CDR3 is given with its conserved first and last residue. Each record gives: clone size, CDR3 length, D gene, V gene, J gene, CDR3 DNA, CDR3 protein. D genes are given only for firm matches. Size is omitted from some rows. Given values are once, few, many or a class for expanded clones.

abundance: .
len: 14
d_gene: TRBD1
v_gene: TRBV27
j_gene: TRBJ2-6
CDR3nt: TGTGCCAGTACTACAGGGGCCGGGGCCAACGTCCTGACTTTC
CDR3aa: CASTTGAGANVLTF

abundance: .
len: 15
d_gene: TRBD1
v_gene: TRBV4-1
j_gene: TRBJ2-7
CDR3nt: TGCGCCAGCAGCCACCGGGACAGGGGCCACGACGAGCAGTACTTC
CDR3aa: CASSHRDRGHDEQYF

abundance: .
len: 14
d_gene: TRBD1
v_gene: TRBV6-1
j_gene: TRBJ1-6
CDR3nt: TGTGCCAGCAATAACCGGGACAGAATTTCACCCCTCCACTTT
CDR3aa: CASNNRDRISPLHF

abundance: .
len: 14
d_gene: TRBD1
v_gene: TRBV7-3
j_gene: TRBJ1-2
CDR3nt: TGTGCCAGCAGCCCAGACAGGGGGTCTCCCGGCTACACCTTC
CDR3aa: CASSPDRGSPGYTF

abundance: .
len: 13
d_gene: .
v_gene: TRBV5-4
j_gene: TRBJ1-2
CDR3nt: TGTGCCAGCAGCTCGCCGGGGGGGTATGGCTACACCTTC
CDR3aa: CASSSPGGYGYTF

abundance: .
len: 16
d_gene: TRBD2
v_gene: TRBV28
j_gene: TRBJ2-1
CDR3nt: TGTGCCAGCAGCTTCGGCGGACTAGCGGGATCCAATGAGCAGTTCTTC
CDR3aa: CASSFGGLAGSNEQFF

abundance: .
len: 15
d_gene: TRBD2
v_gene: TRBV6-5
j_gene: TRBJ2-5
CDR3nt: TGTGCCAGCACGCTGGGGCGGGGGGGCGTAGAGACCCAGTACTTC
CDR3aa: CASTLGRGGVETQYF

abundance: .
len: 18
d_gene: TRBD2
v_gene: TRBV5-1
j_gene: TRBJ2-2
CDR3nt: TGCGCCAGCAGCTTGGCCGGGACTAGCGGGGGAAACACCGGGGAGCTGTTTTTT
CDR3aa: CASSLAGTSGGNTGELFF

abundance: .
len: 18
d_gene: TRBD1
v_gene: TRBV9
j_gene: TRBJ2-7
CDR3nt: TGTGCCAGCAGCGGGACAGGGGGAAATCCCCAAGATCCTTACGAGCAGTACTTC
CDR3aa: CASSGTGGNPQDPYEQYF

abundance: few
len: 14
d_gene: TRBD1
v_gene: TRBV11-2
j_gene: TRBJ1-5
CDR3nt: TGTGCCAGCAGCCCGACAGGGACAAATCAGCCCCAGCATTTT
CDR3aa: CASSPTGTNQPQHF

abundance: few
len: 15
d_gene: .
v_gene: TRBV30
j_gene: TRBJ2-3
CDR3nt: TGTGCCTGGAGAACTCTAGCGACTAGCACAGATACGCAGTATTTT
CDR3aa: CAWRTLATSTDTQYF

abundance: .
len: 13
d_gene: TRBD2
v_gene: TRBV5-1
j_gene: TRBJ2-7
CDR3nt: TGCGCCAGCAGCTTGGGGGAGGGGACCGGGCAGTACTTC
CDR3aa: CASSLGEGTGQYF

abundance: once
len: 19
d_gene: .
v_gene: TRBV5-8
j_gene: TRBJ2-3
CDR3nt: TGTGCCAGCAGCCGGGCTTGGGGAAGAGGGACTGGGATCACAGATACGCAGTATTTT
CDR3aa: CASSRAWGRGTGITDTQYF

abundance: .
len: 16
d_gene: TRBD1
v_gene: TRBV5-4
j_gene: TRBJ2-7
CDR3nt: TGTGCCAGCAGCTCCGCCGGGACAGGGGGCTCCTACGAGCAGTACTTC
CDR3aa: CASSSAGTGGSYEQYF

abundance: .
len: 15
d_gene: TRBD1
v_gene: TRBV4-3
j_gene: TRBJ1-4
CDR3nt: TGCGCCAGCAGCCAAGGAGGGGGGACAGATGAAAAACTGTTTTTT
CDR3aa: CASSQGGGTDEKLFF

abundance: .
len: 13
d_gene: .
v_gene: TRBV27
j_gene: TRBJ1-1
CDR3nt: TGTGCCAGCAGCCCATTGGAGGGTCATGAAGCTTTCTTT
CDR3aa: CASSPLEGHEAFF

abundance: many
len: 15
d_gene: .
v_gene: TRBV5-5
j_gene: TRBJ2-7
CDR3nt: TGTGCCAGCAGCTTGGCCCCCGGGGGAAGTTACGAGCAGTACTTC
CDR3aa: CASSLAPGGSYEQYF

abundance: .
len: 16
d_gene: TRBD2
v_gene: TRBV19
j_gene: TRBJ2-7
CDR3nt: TGTGCCAGTAGGGGGACTAGCGCCGATAAAGACTACGAGCAGTACTTC
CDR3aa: CASRGTSADKDYEQYF

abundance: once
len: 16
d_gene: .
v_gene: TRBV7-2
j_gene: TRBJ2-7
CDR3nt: TGTGCCAGCAGCACTGTTCCCGGGTTGAGCTCCTACGAGCAGTACTTC
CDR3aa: CASSTVPGLSSYEQYF

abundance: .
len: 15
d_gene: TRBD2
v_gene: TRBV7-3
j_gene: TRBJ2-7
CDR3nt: TGTGCCAGCAGCTCTAGCGGGGGGCCTCCCTACGAGCAGTACTTC
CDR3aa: CASSSSGGPPYEQYF

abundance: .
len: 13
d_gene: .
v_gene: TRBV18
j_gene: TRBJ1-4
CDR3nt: TGTGCCAGCTCACCAGGCAGGGGTGAAAAACTGTTTTTT
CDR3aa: CASSPGRGEKLFF

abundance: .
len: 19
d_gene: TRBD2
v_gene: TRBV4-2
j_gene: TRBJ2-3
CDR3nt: TGTGCCAGCAGCCAACGTATCCCACTAGCGGGAGGGCGCACAGATACGCAGTATTTT
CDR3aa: CASSQRIPLAGGRTDTQYF

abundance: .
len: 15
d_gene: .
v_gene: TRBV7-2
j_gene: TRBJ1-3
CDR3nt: TGTGCCAGCAGCTTTTTCCAGGCTTCTGGAAACACCATATATTTT
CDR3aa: CASSFFQASGNTIYF

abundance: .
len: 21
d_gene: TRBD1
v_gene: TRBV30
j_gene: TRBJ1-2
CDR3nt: TGTGCCTGGAGTGTACGAGGGGGGCGTCCCGGGACAGGGGGCGCAGGGTATGGCTACACCTTC
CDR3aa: CAWSVRGGRPGTGGAGYGYTF

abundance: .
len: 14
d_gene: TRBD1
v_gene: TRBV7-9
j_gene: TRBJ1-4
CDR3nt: TGTGCCAGCAGCTTAGACGGACAGGGGGGAAAACTGTTTTTT
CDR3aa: CASSLDGQGGKLFF

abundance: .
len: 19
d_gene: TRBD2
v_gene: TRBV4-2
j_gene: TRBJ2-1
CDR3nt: TGTGCCAGCAGCCAGGCGGGACTAGCGGACCTAACCCCTTACAATGAGCAGTTCTTC
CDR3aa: CASSQAGLADLTPYNEQFF

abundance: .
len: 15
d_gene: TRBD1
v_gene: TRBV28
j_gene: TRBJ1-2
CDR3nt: TGTGCCAGCAGTATGGACAGGGGGCGAGGCTATGGCTACACCTTC
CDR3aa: CASSMDRGRGYGYTF

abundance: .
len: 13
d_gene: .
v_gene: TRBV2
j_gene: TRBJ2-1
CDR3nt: TGTGCCAGCAGGGTTGACCCAGGCACTGAGCAGTTCTTC
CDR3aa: CASRVDPGTEQFF

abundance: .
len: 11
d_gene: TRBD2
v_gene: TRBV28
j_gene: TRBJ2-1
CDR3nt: TGTGCCAGCAATTCTGGGACTAGCATCCTCTTC
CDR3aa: CASNSGTSILF

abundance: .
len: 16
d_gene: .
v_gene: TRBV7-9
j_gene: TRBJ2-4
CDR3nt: TGTGCCAGCAGCCCCCGGATCGCGGCAGCCAAAAACATTCAGTACTTC
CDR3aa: CASSPRIAAAKNIQYF

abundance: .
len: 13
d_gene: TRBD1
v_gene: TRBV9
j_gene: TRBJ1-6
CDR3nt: TGTGCCAGCAGCGTAGACGGGACAGAACCCCTCCACTTT
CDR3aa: CASSVDGTEPLHF

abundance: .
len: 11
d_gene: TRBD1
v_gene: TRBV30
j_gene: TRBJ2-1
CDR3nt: TGTGCCTGGAACAACCGACAGGGGCGGTTCTTC
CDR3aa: CAWNNRQGRFF

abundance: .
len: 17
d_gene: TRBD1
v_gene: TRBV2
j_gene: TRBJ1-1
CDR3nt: TGTGCCAGCAGGAAAGACAGGGTGCTCGTGGGGAACACTGAAGCTTTCTTT
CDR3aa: CASRKDRVLVGNTEAFF

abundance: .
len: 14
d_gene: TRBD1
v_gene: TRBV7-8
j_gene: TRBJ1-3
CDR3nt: TGTGCCAGCAGCCCCGGACAGGGAATGGGCACCATATATTTT
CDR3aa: CASSPGQGMGTIYF

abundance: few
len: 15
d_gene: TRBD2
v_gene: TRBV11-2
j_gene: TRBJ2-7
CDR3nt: TGTGCCAGCAGCCAAAGTTCTAGCGGCTCCTACGAGCAGTACTTC
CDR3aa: CASSQSSSGSYEQYF

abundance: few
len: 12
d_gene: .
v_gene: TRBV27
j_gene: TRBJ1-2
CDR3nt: TGTGCCAGCAGTCCTGACTACCGAGGCTACACCTTC
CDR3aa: CASSPDYRGYTF

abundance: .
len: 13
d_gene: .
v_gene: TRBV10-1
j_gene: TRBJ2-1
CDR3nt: TGCGCCAGTAGCGGTATTACCTACAATGAGCAGTTCTTC
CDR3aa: CASSGITYNEQFF

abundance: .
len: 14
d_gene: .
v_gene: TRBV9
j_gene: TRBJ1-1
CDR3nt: TGTGCCAGCAGCGTAGGGACAGTGAACACTGAAGCTTTCTTT
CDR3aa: CASSVGTVNTEAFF

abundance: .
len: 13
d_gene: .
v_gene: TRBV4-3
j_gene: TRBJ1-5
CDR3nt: TGCGCCAGCAGCCAAGATCGGGGACTGCCCCAGCATTTT
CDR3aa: CASSQDRGLPQHF

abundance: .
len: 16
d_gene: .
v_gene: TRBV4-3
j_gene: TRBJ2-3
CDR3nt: TGCGCCAGCAGCGCGACCCCGCGGCCTAGCACAGATACGCAGTATTTT
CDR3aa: CASSATPRPSTDTQYF

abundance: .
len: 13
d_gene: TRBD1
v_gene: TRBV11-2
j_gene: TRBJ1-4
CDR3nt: TGTGCCAGCAAGGGACAGGGGGTTGAAAAACTGTTTTTT
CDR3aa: CASKGQGVEKLFF

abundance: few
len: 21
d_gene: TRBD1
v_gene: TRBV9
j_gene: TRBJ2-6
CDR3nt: TGTGCCAGCAGCACAACATCGGGACAGCAAAGACGTCCGGCTGGGGCCAACGTCCTGACTTTC
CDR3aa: CASSTTSGQQRRPAGANVLTF

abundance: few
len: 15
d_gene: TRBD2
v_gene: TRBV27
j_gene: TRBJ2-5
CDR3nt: TGTGCCAGCAGTTTCAAAGCGGGGGGGCAGGGGACCCAGTACTTC
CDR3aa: CASSFKAGGQGTQYF

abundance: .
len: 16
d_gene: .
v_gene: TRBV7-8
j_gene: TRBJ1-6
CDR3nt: TGTGCCAGCAGCTCCGGGGGGGTGACCTATAATTCACCCCTCCACTTT
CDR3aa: CASSSGGVTYNSPLHF

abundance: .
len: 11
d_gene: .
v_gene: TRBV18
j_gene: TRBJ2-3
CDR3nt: TGTGCCAGCTCTCCCTCAGATACGCAGTATTTT
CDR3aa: CASSPSDTQYF